One and the same sample provided the 28 T cell receptor beta chains below, sequenced in a study of regulatory T cells in long-lasting Graves disease. Combining iRepertoire HTBI primers with Arm-PCR of CDR3 regions, the authors built TCR beta libraries. Each CDR3 protein is one row after TCRdb ran MiXCR on the multiplex PCR reads. The sample lists around 500,000 distinct CDR3 sequences, about 14% occurring once. Time point given: newly diagnosed GD, antithyroid drugs for less than 3 months. After RNA was extracted from PBMCs, the TCR library was made from it. This sample was shared with a second study, whose subject was T cells in Graves' hyperthyroidism and ophthalmopathy.

The sequences come from peripheral blood mononuclear cells (PBMCs), collected at new diagnosis, from a patient treated with antithyroid drugs. Every receptor here comes from a man aged 30 to 45 with Graves disease.

The chain couples TRBV6-5 to TRBJ2-2; 14 bases align to TRBD2. Looked up from germline, CDR1 is MNHEY and CDR2 is SVGAGI. V dropped 2 bases and J dropped 0; count of bases not matched to a gene: 5. CDR3 size: 19 residues. The CDR3 here is CASSYPGLAGAANTGELFF. CDR3 DNA: TGTGCCAGCAGTTACCCGGGACTAGCGGGAGCCGCGAACACCGGGGAGCTGTTTTTT.

For this clonotype: A far larger clone is only one base removed, so a read error is likely. The V call is TRBV12-3 or TRBV12-4, the J call TRBJ2-4; 9 bases match TRBD2. This CDR3 contains 14 residues. The CDR3 coding sequence is TGTGCCAGCGGGATTAGCGGGAGCGACAATGAGCAGTCCTTC. The encoded protein is CASGISGSDNEQSF.

Ten or more counts support this clonotype. The rearrangement links TRBV11-2 to TRBJ2-4; a weak D match, TRBD1 (6 bases). This CDR3 region has 12 residues. Per the germline V gene, CDR1 is SGHAT and CDR2 is FQNNGV. With 3 bases removed from V and 9 bases from J, the gap between germline ends came to 9 bases. The CDR3 protein is CASSFQGTIQYF. In DNA form, the CDR3 reads TGTGCCAGCAGCTTCCAGGGGACCATTCAGTACTTC.

This clonotype was seen only a few times. The chain links TRBV20-1 to TRBJ1-2; possibly TRBD1 for D (6 bases). The germline CDR1 and CDR2 sequences are DFQATT and SNEGSKA (reference sequence). With 6 bases removed from V and 1 base from J, the gap between germline ends came to 15 bases. This CDR3 has 14 residues. The chain's CDR3 is CSARPGHLNYGYTF. CDR3 nucleotide sequence: TGCAGTGCGAGACCGGGACACCTTAACTATGGCTACACCTTC.

This clonotype has only a few counts. The chain has TRBV19 and TRBJ2-3; 10 positions agree with TRBD1. Germline values: CDR1 LNHDA, CDR2 SQIVND (reference sequence). The length of the CDR3 is 16 residues. Trimming took 5 bases from V and 6 from J; bases not matched to a gene: 11. The CDR3 loop is CASSSGTGALFDTQYF. The CDR3 nucleotides are TGTGCCAGTAGTTCCGGGACAGGGGCGCTCTTTGATACGCAGTATTTT.

This clonotype has at least ten counts. The chain has TRBV30 and TRBJ2-1; 10 nucleotides line up with TRBD2. After removal of 0 bases from V and 8 bases from J, the junction contained 4 bases not matched to a gene. The length of the CDR3 is 14 residues. Germline V gives CDR1 GTSNPN, CDR2 SVGIG (reference sequence). The CDR3 here is CAWSVLAGLDEQFF. CDR3 in DNA: TGTGCCTGGAGTGTACTAGCGGGACTAGATGAGCAGTTCTTC.

V is TRBV29-1 and J is TRBJ2-7, with 9 bases identical to TRBD2. This CDR3 has 14 amino acids. The germline V gene encodes CDR1 SQVTM and CDR2 ANQGSEA. V lost 6 bases to trimming and J lost 4 bases; unmatched junction nucleotides: 10. The chain's CDR3 is CSVVGGGDHYEQYF. The CDR3 region has the DNA TGCAGCGTCGTAGGCGGGGGGGACCATTACGAGCAGTACTTC.

V gene TRBV28 combines with J gene TRBJ1-5, with D uncertain. Germline lookup yields CDR1 MDHEN and CDR2 SYDVKM. The CDR3 has 14 amino acids. Trimming shortened V by 7 bases and J by 3 bases, and 13 bases separated the two germline ends. DNA of the CDR3: TGTGCCAGCATCGAGACTTCTTCCAATCAGCCCCAGCATTTT. Translated: CASIETSSNQPQHF.

This clonotype was counted ten times or more. The rearrangement joins TRBV11-2 to TRBJ2-5; the match to TRBD2 covers 8 bases. From germline, CDR1 is SGHAT and CDR2 FQNNGV. The CDR3 covers 16 residues. The J segment lost 5 bases and the V segment lost 5 bases, leaving 13 bases of the junction unmatched. The CDR3 reads CASSPERERVVETQYF. The CDR3 nucleotides are TGTGCCAGCAGCCCGGAGCGGGAGCGAGTGGTGGAGACCCAGTACTTC.

This clonotype has at least ten counts. The chain combines TRBV24-1 with TRBJ2-5, with 8 nucleotides matching TRBD1. Germline-derived CDR1 and CDR2 are KGHDR and SFDVKD. The CDR3 covers 15 residues. V shed 1 base, J shed 3 bases, and the junction held 3 bases outside the gene matches. The CDR3 DNA follows: TGTGCCACCAGTGATTTTACAGGGGGAAAAGAGACCCAGTACTTC. It codes for CATSDFTGGKETQYF.

This clonotype was seen many times. J is TRBJ2-1 and V is TRBV6-1; D is unclear. Trimming removed 2 bases from V and 12 bases from J, with 8 bases in between. CDR3 size: 11 residues. Germline CDR1 is MNHNS and CDR2 is SASEGT. The CDR3 loop is CASSELQAQFF. The CDR3 DNA is TGTGCCAGCAGTGAACTCCAGGCGCAGTTCTTC.

This chain uses TRBV5-1 with TRBJ2-1; 7 nucleotides line up with TRBD2. The CDR3 has 15 residues. The germline gives CDR1 SGHRS, CDR2 YFSETQ. V gave up 4 bases and J gave up 5 bases; unmatched junction bases: 9. This CDR3 reads CASSGRFLADNEQFF. CDR3 nucleotide sequence: TGCGCCAGCAGCGGTCGGTTCCTAGCGGACAATGAGCAGTTCTTC.

This clonotype has ten or more counts. The chain recombines TRBV6-1 with TRBJ1-1, with 8 bases that match TRBD1. Germline V lookup: CDR1 MNHNS, CDR2 SASEGT. The CDR3 is made up of 14 amino acids. V lost 6 bases, J lost 3 bases, and 6 bases stayed unmatched. The CDR3 sequence: CASSDRGSYTEAFF. DNA for the CDR3: TGTGCCAGCAGCGACAGGGGATCTTACACTGAAGCTTTCTTT.

This clonotype appeared many times. The germline gene is not matched at one end of the junction; a read error may be the cause. The chain carries TRBV4-1 and TRBJ1-5; D remains unclear. CDR3 length equals 13 residues. Per germline, CDR1 MGHRA and CDR2 YSYEKL. In DNA, the CDR3 is TGTGCCAGCAGCCAAGGGATAGGACAGCCCCAGCATTTT. It yields the protein CASSQGIGQPQHF.

The chain recombines TRBV2 with TRBJ1-6; D may be TRBD1 (5 bases). Germline V gene sequence: CDR1 SNHLY, CDR2 FYNNEI. The CDR3 contains 16 residues. Between the trimmed V and J ends, which lost 6 bases and 0 bases, there was a span of 12 bases. CDR3 in DNA: TGTGCCAGCAGCACGGGGGAGAGCTCCTATAATTCACCCCTCCACTTT. The encoded protein is CASSTGESSYNSPLHF.

Many counts were recorded for this clonotype. The chain has TRBV24-1 and TRBJ2-1; the D is unclear. The CDR3 is 12 residues long. CDR1 is KGHDR, CDR2 SFDVKD, per germline. The V end was cut by 2 bases, the J end by 2 bases, with 0 bases between. The CDR3 sequence: CATSDSYNEQFF. Here the CDR3 DNA reads TGTGCCACCAGTGATTCCTACAATGAGCAGTTCTTC.

This clonotype has at least ten counts. The chain couples TRBV3-1 to TRBJ2-7, with D hard to call. CDR1 is LGHDT and CDR2 is YNNKEL in the germline V gene (reference sequence). The CDR3 has 13 amino acids. Trimming stripped 0 bases from V and 6 bases from J, with 9 bases between. This chain's CDR3 is CASSQDGSGEQYF. The DNA for the CDR3 is TGTGCCAGCAGCCAAGATGGATCCGGCGAGCAGTACTTC.

This clonotype was counted at least ten times. The rearrangement joins TRBV20-1 to TRBJ2-5; TRBD2 is a possible D gene (5 bases). Germline V gene data show CDR1 as DFQATT and CDR2 as SNEGSKA (reference sequence). CDR3 size: 13 residues. Trimming shortened V by 5 bases and J by 2 bases, and 12 bases separated the two germline ends. The CDR3 DNA sequence: TGCAGTGCTGGAAAGCGGCCACAAGAGACCCAGTACTTC. Amino acid sequence: CSAGKRPQETQYF.

In this sample, this clonotype turned up many times. This CDR3 reads CAWLGLAGENEQFF. The CDR3 coding sequence is TGTGCCTGGCTTGGACTAGCGGGTGAAAATGAGCAGTTCTTC. V and J are TRBV30 and TRBJ2-1; 11 nucleotides align to TRBD2. Germline CDR1 and CDR2: GTSNPN and SVGIG (reference sequence). The junction had 7 bases not matched to a gene; V was cut back by 5 bases and J by 7 bases. This CDR3 has 14 amino acids. Filled out from reference TRBV30 and TRBJ2-1, the complete variable domain reads SQTIHQWPATLVQPVGSPLSLECTVEGTSNPNLYWYRQAAGRGLQLLFYSVGIGQISSEVPQNLSASRPQDRQFILSSKKLLLSDSGFYLCAWLGLAGENEQFFGPGTRLTVL.

This clonotype was observed many times. The chain uses TRBV5-1 and TRBJ2-1, with 11 bases lining up with TRBD2. The CDR3 extends over 15 amino acids. Germline CDR1 and CDR2: SGHRS and YFSETQ. V lost 0 bases and J lost 12; bases outside the gene matches: 8. CDR3 in amino acids: CASSLGTSGWGVQFF. CDR3 nucleotides: TGCGCCAGCAGCTTGGGGACTAGCGGGTGGGGGGTGCAGTTCTTC. Full variable domain (missing parts from reference TRBV5-1 and TRBJ2-1): KAGVTQTPRYLIKTRGQQVTLSCSPISGHRSVSWYQQTPGQGLQFLFEYFSETQRNKGNFPGRFSGRQFSNSRSEMNVSTLELGDSALYLCASSLGTSGWGVQFFGPGTRLTVL.

This clonotype was seen ten or more times. CDR3 in DNA: TGTGCCAGCAGCTTAAGCAGGGGGCGCCGGGGCTACACCTTC. It codes for CASSLSRGRRGYTF. J is TRBJ1-2 and V is TRBV11-2; 8 bases agree with TRBD1. The CDR3 is 14 residues long. From germline, CDR1 is SGHAT and CDR2 FQNNGV. The J segment lost 8 bases and the V segment lost 2 bases, leaving 7 bases of the junction unmatched. Using reference TRBV11-2 and TRBJ1-2 for the parts outside the CDR3, the full variable domain is EAGVAQSPRYKIIEKRQSVAFWCNPISGHATLYWYQQILGQGPKLLIQFQNNGVVDDSQLPKDRFSAERLKGVDSTLKIQPAKLEDSAVYLCASSLSRGRRGYTFGSGTRLTVV.

The sample holds a few counts of this clonotype. The chain has TRBV16 and TRBJ2-6, with D tentatively TRBD1 (6 bases). This CDR3 comprises 17 residues. Germline CDR1 and CDR2: KGHSY and FQNENV. Trimming left V 0 bases short and J 3 bases short, with 12 bases between. CDR3 sequence: CASSQSARGGGANVLTF. The CDR3 coding sequence is TGTGCCAGCAGCCAATCCGCCAGGGGCGGTGGGGCCAACGTCCTGACTTTC.

The chain recombines TRBV6-2 or TRBV6-3 with TRBJ1-2, with D possibly matching TRBD1 (5 bases). Germline V gene lookup returns CDR1 MNHEY and CDR2 SVGEGT. This CDR3 contains 14 residues. Trimming removed 0 bases at V and 6 bases at J, with 11 bases between. The CDR3 nucleotides read TGTGCCAGCAGTTACTCGGCAGGGTATGATGGCTACACCTTC. It encodes CASSYSAGYDGYTF.

This clonotype occurred a few times. As the CDR3 is not closed by the conserved phenylalanine or tryptophan, this likely results from a read error. The chain links TRBV7-3 to TRBJ2-5; the D is unclear. Germline loops: CDR1 SGHTA, CDR2 FQGTGA. V lost 0 bases, J lost 1 base, and 9 bases lay in between. The CDR3 runs 15 residues. The CDR3 DNA is TGTGCCAGCAGCTTAACAGGGAAAGCCCAAGAGACCCAGTACCTC. Amino acid sequence: CASSLTGKAQETQYL.

Many counts were recorded for this clonotype. The J gene is TRBJ2-5, the V gene TRBV12-3 or TRBV12-4, with TRBD1 matching over 7 bases. Unmatched junction bases numbered 5, after V lost 2 bases and J lost 2 bases. The CDR3 runs to 15 residues. The CDR3 here is CASSLQGEGQETQYF. CDR3 bases: TGTGCCAGCAGTTTACAGGGGGAAGGACAAGAGACCCAGTACTTC.

This clonotype appeared many times. The V call is TRBV2, the J call TRBJ2-1; 7 bases match TRBD2. This CDR3 is 14 amino acids long. Germline loops: CDR1 SNHLY, CDR2 FYNNEI. V lost 8 bases to trimming and J lost 6 bases; unmatched junction nucleotides: 10. The DNA of the CDR3 is TGTGCCAGCCGCGAGCGGCGGGAGCGCAATGAGCAGTTCTTC. This codes for CASRERRERNEQFF.

This clonotype was found many times. The chain links TRBV29-1 to TRBJ1-2; TRBD1 agrees at 8 bases. V shed 6 bases, J shed 4 bases, and the junction held 7 bases outside the gene matches. Germline assignment: CDR1 SQVTM and CDR2 ANQGSEA. CDR3 size: 13 residues. Here the CDR3 reads CSVAHQGAYGYTF. The CDR3 DNA reads TGCAGCGTCGCACATCAGGGGGCCTATGGCTACACCTTC.

This clonotype showed up just a few times. The gene calls are TRBV6-5 and TRBJ1-4; D gene uncertain. Trimming took 3 bases from V and 8 from J, leaving 13 bases between them. Germline V CDR1 and CDR2: MNHEY, SVGAGI. CDR3 length: 14 residues. CDR3 sequence (DNA): TGTGCCAGCAGTTATACCCGTTCCAAGGAAAAACTGTTTTTT. Translating gives CASSYTRSKEKLFF.